A single sample is the source of the 19 T cell receptor beta chains below, sequenced in a study of cytomegalovirus exposure and HLA in healthy donors. Only in-frame clones appear in the TCRdb table, and some are missing; sequencing was by immunoSEQ multiplex PCR. The table has some 310,000 clones, roughly 87% seen once. The sequenced sample was PBMCs. The receptors here all came from a young man in good health and CMV-seronegative.

This clone came up once. The CDR3: CASSDPRSQVYEQYF. In nucleotides, the CDR3 is TGCGCCAGCAGTGATCCACGCTCTCAGGTATACGAGCAGTACTTC. The chain combines TRBV10-2 with TRBJ2-7; D uncertain. Germline lookup yields CDR1 WSHSY and CDR2 SAAADI. Trimming left V 3 bases short and J 4 bases short, with 16 bases between. CDR3 length: 15 residues.

The rearrangement uses TRBV2 and TRBJ2-7; a possible D gene is TRBD1 (6 bases). The V gene's germline CDR1 is SNHLY and CDR2 FYNNEI. This CDR3 has 15 amino acids. With 6 bases removed from V and 0 bases from J, the gap between germline ends came to 15 bases. Written as DNA, the CDR3 is TGTGCCAGCAGACCACAGGGTGGTGGCTCCTACGAGCAGTACTTC. This translates into CASRPQGGGSYEQYF.

The CDR3 nucleotides are TGCGCCAGCAGCCAATTACAGGGGACGCCTTACGAGCAGTACTTC. Protein sequence: CASSQLQGTPYEQYF. The chain recombines TRBV4-3 with TRBJ2-7, with 7 bases aligning to TRBD1. The CDR3 is made up of 15 amino acids. The V and J ends lost 2 bases and 4 bases, in that order; junction bases with no gene match: 8. Germline V CDR1 and CDR2: LGHNA, YSLEER.

V gene TRBV2 combines with J gene TRBJ2-5, with D maybe TRBD2 (6 bases). CDR1 is SNHLY and CDR2 is FYNNEI in the germline V gene. The CDR3 is 17 residues long. The germline V and J ends were trimmed by 0 bases and 2 bases, with 16 bases remaining between them. The CDR3 DNA is TGTGCCAGCAGTGAAGCGCTAGGCGGGGCCTCTCAAGAGACCCAGTACTTC. Amino acids: CASSEALGGASQETQYF.

The rearrangement links TRBV19 to TRBJ2-7; 7 bases fit TRBD1. CDR3 length equals 15 residues. The V and J ends lost 5 bases and 2 bases, in that order; junction bases with no gene match: 9. Germline V CDR1 and CDR2: LNHDA, SQIVND (reference sequence). The CDR3 nucleotides read TGTGCCAGTAGTTCTCTAAGGGACAGCACCTACGAGCAGTACTTC. This sequence encodes CASSSLRDSTYEQYF.

The V call is TRBV19, the J call TRBJ1-2; D is uncertain. The CDR3 contains 15 residues. V gave up 1 base and J gave up 7 bases, with 16 bases separating them. Germline V lookup: CDR1 LNHDA, CDR2 SQIVND (reference sequence). Here the CDR3 reads CASSIAEGMSLGYTF. The CDR3 DNA sequence: TGTGCCAGTAGTATAGCTGAGGGAATGTCTCTTGGCTACACCTTC.

The J gene is TRBJ1-1, the V gene TRBV29-1, with D unresolved. The CDR3 consists of 11 residues. V lost 4 bases to trimming and J lost 1 base, with 4 bases between them. Germline V lookup: CDR1 SQVTM, CDR2 ANQGSEA. The CDR3 loop reads CSVAWNTEAFF. The CDR3 coding sequence is TGCAGCGTTGCATGGAACACTGAAGCTTTCTTT.

The V gene is TRBV5-6, the J gene TRBJ1-1; 8 bases align to TRBD1. Germline V gene data show CDR1 as SGHDT and CDR2 as YYEEEE. CDR3 length: 13 amino acids. J was trimmed by 10 bases and V by 2 bases; bases with no gene match: 7. CDR3 bases: TGTGCCAGCAGCTTCTGGACAGGGTGGGTAGCTTTCTTT. Protein sequence: CASSFWTGWVAFF.

Notes on this clone: Other DNA sequences in the same sample also yield this CDR3. The chain uses TRBV5-6 and TRBJ2-1; 7 bases fit TRBD2. The CDR3 consists of 15 residues. Per germline, CDR1 SGHDT and CDR2 YYEEEE. Unmatched junction bases numbered 4, after V lost 0 bases and J lost 4 bases. Written as DNA, the CDR3 is TGTGCCAGCAGCTTGGGAGCGGGGCGATACAATGAGCAGTTCTTC. This encodes CASSLGAGRYNEQFF.

The chain has TRBV11-2 and TRBJ2-7; 9 nucleotides line up with TRBD2. CDR3 length: 13 residues. J lost 9 bases, V lost 7 bases, and 10 bases had no gene match. The V gene's germline CDR1 is SGHAT and CDR2 FQNNGV. This chain's CDR3 is CASTRGGLLGQYF. The DNA for the CDR3 is TGTGCCAGCACGCGGGGGGGCCTTCTCGGGCAGTACTTC.

This clone was observed a single time. V usage is TRBV5-1 and J usage is TRBJ1-4; D is possibly TRBD1 (5 bases). V was clipped by 3 bases and J by 7 bases, with 16 bases between them. The CDR3 extends over 15 amino acids. Per the germline V gene, CDR1 is SGHRS and CDR2 is YFSETQ. CDR3 loop: CASSSLQGSSEKLFF. As DNA, the CDR3 is TGCGCCAGCAGCTCACTGCAGGGATCCAGTGAAAAACTGTTTTTT.

The gene calls are TRBV5-4 and TRBJ2-7, with a tentative D call TRBD1 (5 bases). Germline lookup yields CDR1 SGHNT and CDR2 YYREEE (reference sequence). The CDR3 is made up of 15 amino acids. The V gene lost 2 bases and the J gene lost 0 bases, with 12 bases spanning the gap. DNA for the CDR3: TGTGCCAGCAGCTTTTCACAGGCGACCTCCTACGAGCAGTACTTC. Amino acid sequence: CASSFSQATSYEQYF. Combining the CDR3 with reference TRBV5-4 and TRBJ2-7 gives the whole variable domain ETGVTQSPTHLIKTRGQQVTLRCSSQSGHNTVSWYQQALGQGPQFIFQYYREEENGRGNFPPRFSGLQFPNYSSELNVNALELDDSALYLCASSFSQATSYEQYFGPGTRLTVT.

In this sample, this clone turned up once. This chain joins TRBV9 and TRBJ2-6, with D perhaps TRBD1 (6 bases). Germline values: CDR1 SGDLS, CDR2 YYNGEE. CDR3 length equals 16 residues. V was trimmed by 0 bases and J by 2 bases, leaving 9 bases between them. The CDR3 region is CASSVVTGTGANVLTF. DNA for the CDR3: TGTGCCAGCAGCGTAGTGACAGGTACTGGGGCCAACGTCCTGACTTTC.

This chain connects TRBV5-1 to TRBJ2-5; 11 bases fit TRBD1. CDR1 SGHRS and CDR2 YFSETQ come from the germline V gene. The CDR3 spans 16 residues. The trim removed 0 bases at V and 5 bases at J, leaving 6 bases unmatched. DNA of the CDR3: TGCGCCAGCAGCTTGGGGGGACAGGGGGTATCGGAGACCCAGTACTTC. Amino acids: CASSLGGQGVSETQYF. The full variable domain, completed using reference TRBV5-1 and TRBJ2-5, is KAGVTQTPRYLIKTRGQQVTLSCSPISGHRSVSWYQQTPGQGLQFLFEYFSETQRNKGNFPGRFSGRQFSNSRSEMNVSTLELGDSALYLCASSLGGQGVSETQYFGPGTRLLVL.

The chain is built from TRBV5-6 and TRBJ1-1; the match to TRBD1 covers 8 bases. The ends lost 5 bases at V and 0 bases at J; junction bases unmatched: 9. This CDR3 has 16 residues. The germline V gene encodes CDR1 SGHDT and CDR2 YYEEEE. The CDR3 coding sequence is TGTGCCAGCAGTCGTCCCGGGACAGGTTTGAACACTGAAGCTTTCTTT. Protein sequence: CASSRPGTGLNTEAFF.

In its sample, this clone was seen a few times. The chain uses TRBV2 and TRBJ1-5; D is possibly TRBD1 (6 bases). The CDR3 length is 14 residues. V was trimmed by 4 bases and J by 9 bases, leaving 16 bases between them. From germline, CDR1 is SNHLY and CDR2 FYNNEI. CDR3 loop: CASSAGTPYRPQHF. The CDR3 nucleotides read TGTGCCAGCAGTGCCGGGACACCATACCGGCCCCAGCATTTT.

The chain carries TRBV27 and TRBJ1-5; 7 bases line up with TRBD1. Losses at the gene ends were 6 bases for V and 3 bases for J; bases not matched to a gene: 5. Germline V gene lookup returns CDR1 MNHEY and CDR2 SMNVEV (reference sequence). The CDR3 is made up of 14 amino acids. CDR3 in amino acids: CASSLTGNNQPQHF. The CDR3, as DNA: TGTGCCAGCAGCTTGACAGGGAACAATCAGCCCCAGCATTTT.

The CDR3: CASSASGLSTDTQYF. CDR3 nucleotide sequence: TGTGCCAGCAGTGCTAGCGGGTTAAGCACAGATACGCAGTATTTT. The chain couples TRBV27 to TRBJ2-3, with 8 bases aligning to TRBD2. The CDR3 sequence is 15 residues long. Germline V gives CDR1 MNHEY, CDR2 SMNVEV (reference sequence). The V segment lost 5 bases and the J segment 0 bases; nucleotides outside the gene matches: 4.

The chain carries TRBV12-5 and TRBJ2-3; 9 bases fit TRBD2. The CDR3 is 15 residues long. Germline lookup yields CDR1 LGHNT and CDR2 FRNRAP. V was pared by 1 base and J by 4 bases, with 3 bases of the junction left unmatched. The CDR3 spells CASGLDSSGADTQYF. In nucleotides, the CDR3 is TGTGCTAGTGGTTTGGATTCTAGCGGGGCAGATACGCAGTATTTT.